This T cell receptor beta chain came from a study of T cells after yellow fever vaccination. 5'RACE template switching added a universal primer site and UMIs to TCR cDNA. Using its own MiXCR run on the 5' RACE reads, TCRdb lists one record per CDR3 protein. The sample holds about 360,000 distinct CDR3 sequences; about 6% are singletons and the top ten take 15%. The CDR3 contains 14 residues. Looked up from germline, CDR1 is GTSNPN and CDR2 is SVGIG (reference sequence). V trimming: 1 base; J trimming: 2 bases; junction bases outside the gene matches: 4. General study results and limits: Primary-vaccination clones mostly resurfaced post-booster (nearly 97% CD4, more than 80% CD8).

With regard to this clonotype: As yet, its antigen is unknown.

This TCR came from a man under 40 who received the YFV17D yellow fever vaccine. Sequencing was performed on PBMCs, taken 5 days after the yellow fever booster vaccination. The chain joins TRBV30 to TRBJ2-5; 7 bases align to TRBD2. The CDR3 sequence is CAWSEGGSQETQYF. The CDR3 nucleotides are TGTGCCTGGAGTGAAGGCGGGAGTCAAGAGACCCAGTACTTC.